The text below deals with one T cell receptor beta chain. This CDR3 region has 17 residues. Germline CDR1 SGHTA, CDR2 FQGNSA. V lost 1 base and J lost 7; bases outside the gene matches: 10. The table came from immunoSEQ multiplex PCR; TCRdb's copy has only in-frame clones and leaves some out. The sample holds about 220,000 clones; around 88% are singletons and the top ten take 2.5%. The sample originates from a study of blood T cell repertoires in COVID-19. Overall study context: Collection of acute and convalescent COVID-19 samples took place in the United States, Italy and Spain. T cells, B-cell-depleted T cells, or PBMCs supplied cDNA or gDNA.

This receptor was taken from a woman aged 35 to 49 with acute COVID-19. What was sequenced was PBMCs or T cells enriched from blood (not recorded which). This sequence joins TRBV7-2 and TRBJ1-6, with 7 bases matching TRBD1. The CDR3 sequence: CASSLVFGQAPNSPLHF. CDR3 coding DNA: TGTGCCAGCAGCTTAGTGTTCGGACAGGCTCCAAATTCACCCCTCCACTTT.